The 8 T cell receptor beta chains given below trace back to one sample, sequenced in a study of cytomegalovirus exposure and HLA in healthy donors. 60 Vbeta and 13 Jbeta primers were used in PCR. Repertoires were generated with immunoSEQ multiplex PCR, while TCRdb's copy carries only in-frame clones and drops some. The sample lists roughly 100,000 clones; around four fifths were seen once. The sample was PBMCs. The origin of the receptors is a middle-aged woman in good health and CMV-seropositive.

The chain is built from TRBV4-3 and TRBJ2-3; the match to TRBD2 covers 7 bases. The length of the CDR3 is 16 residues. V was pared by 0 bases and J by 3 bases, with 6 bases of the junction left unmatched. Per the germline V gene, CDR1 is LGHNA and CDR2 is YSLEER. DNA for the CDR3: TGCGCCAGCAGCCAAGACCGGGACTACTTAACAGATACGCAGTATTTT. It is translated as CASSQDRDYLTDTQYF.

This clone occurred a few times. This chain links TRBV25-1 with TRBJ1-5; 9 positions match TRBD1. This CDR3 is built from 14 residues. Germline CDR1 reads MGHDK; CDR2 reads SYGVNS. The trim removed 3 bases at V and 6 bases at J, leaving 3 bases unmatched. CDR3 DNA: TGTGCCAGCAGTGAGGGACAGGGCCGTCAGCCCCAGCATTTT. It yields the protein CASSEGQGRQPQHF. Combining the CDR3 with reference TRBV25-1 and TRBJ1-5 gives the whole variable domain EADIYQTPRYLVIGTGKKITLECSQTMGHDKMYWYQQDPGMELHLIHYSYGVNSTEKGDLSSESTVSRIRTEHFPLTLESARPSHTSQYLCASSEGQGRQPQHFGDGTRLSIL.

The chain recombines TRBV15 with TRBJ1-6; a weak D match, TRBD1 (6 bases). The V and J ends lost 0 bases and 14 bases respectively, with 14 bases between them. The CDR3 has 14 residues. Per germline, CDR1 LNHNV and CDR2 YYDKDF (reference sequence). In nucleotides, the CDR3 is TGTGCCACCAGCAGAGATCATCAGGGGTCGGCCCTCCACTTT. This sequence encodes CATSRDHQGSALHF.

The rearrangement joins TRBV28 to TRBJ1-2; 10 bases line up with TRBD1. CDR3 length: 15 residues. CDR1 MDHEN and CDR2 SYDVKM come from the germline V gene. The V segment lost 6 bases and the J segment 8 bases; nucleotides outside the gene matches: 12. CDR3 nucleotide sequence: TGTGCCAGCAGGCCGTATGAGGGACAGGGGAAAGGCTACACCTTC. It yields the protein CASRPYEGQGKGYTF.

This chain joins TRBV4-1 and TRBJ2-7; D unresolved. The CDR3 runs 14 residues. The V and J ends lost 1 base and 4 bases respectively, with 11 bases between them. Germline-derived CDR1 and CDR2 are MGHRA and YSYEKL. The CDR3 loop is CASSQGEIIYEQYF. As DNA, the CDR3 is TGCGCCAGCAGCCAAGGCGAGATTATTTACGAGCAGTACTTC.

The genes are TRBV5-1 and TRBJ2-1, with 10 nucleotides matching TRBD2. The CDR3 covers 15 residues. The germline gives CDR1 SGHRS, CDR2 YFSETQ. With 3 bases clipped from V and 6 bases from J, the junction kept 6 bases outside the gene matches. CDR3 DNA sequence: TGCGCCAGCAGCTATCTAGCGGGAGCAGGCAATGAGCAGTTCTTC. Translation: CASSYLAGAGNEQFF.

The rearrangement uses TRBV28 and TRBJ2-7; perhaps TRBD1 as D (6 bases). The CDR3 has 15 residues. The V gene lost 8 bases and the J gene lost 2 bases, with 19 bases spanning the gap. CDR1 and CDR2 (germline): MDHEN, SYDVKM. In nucleotides, the CDR3 is TGTGCCAGCGCCAATTTGGGGTGGGGGCCCTACGAGCAGTACTTC. Its protein is CASANLGWGPYEQYF. Full variable domain (remainder filled in from reference TRBV28 and TRBJ2-7): DVKVTQSSRYLVKRTGEKVFLECVQDMDHENMFWYRQDPGLGLRLIYFSYDVKMKEKGDIPEGYSVSREKKERFSLILESASTNQTSMYLCASANLGWGPYEQYFGPGTRLTVT.

The rearrangement uses TRBV2 and TRBJ2-1; D is perhaps TRBD1 (6 bases). Germline CDR1 is SNHLY and CDR2 is FYNNEI. V was cut by 2 bases and J by 9 bases, with 17 bases left in between. The CDR3 contains 15 residues. The CDR3 DNA reads as TGTGCCAGCAGTGAAAGGTCGTCAGGCAGGGGTGAGCAGTTCTTC. Encoded protein: CASSERSSGRGEQFF.